This T cell receptor beta chain was captured in a study of technical replicates of blood from a handful of donors. Some clones are missing from TCRdb's copy, which holds only in-frame ones; the method was immunoSEQ multiplex PCR. This sample has some 60,000 clones, with around 87% found just once. CDR3 length: 11 residues. The germline V gene encodes CDR1 SGHTA and CDR2 FQGNSA. V was pared by 1 base and J by 9 bases, with 4 bases between. Sequencing was done on a sample of PBMCs. The sequence was obtained from a human donor in good health. Some clones in this sample may be carry-over from other donors' samples. The V gene is TRBV7-2, the J gene TRBJ1-5; D is unresolved. CDR3 sequence: CASSLDGPQHF. Here the CDR3 DNA reads TGTGCCAGCAGCTTAGACGGGCCCCAGCATTTT.